Below, one T cell receptor beta chain is given with its context. Trimming took off 8 bases at V and 1 base at J, with 11 bases between the two ends. The CDR3 consists of 13 residues. These data come from a study of T cells after yellow fever vaccination. Production of TCR cDNA was by 5'RACE template switching, which also added a universal primer site and UMIs. From the 5' RACE reads, TCRdb called clonotypes with MiXCR, one entry per CDR3 protein. The repertoire has 46,000 or so distinct CDR3 sequences, around 6.5% of them found once; the top ten carry roughly a tenth. Study outcomes and limitations: Sorted memory subsets showed almost no vaccine-responding clonotypes on day 0. Researchers cautioned that FACS-sorted repertoires could harbor abundant clonotypes contaminating from the bulk population. Boosting was followed by the reappearance of most primary-vaccination clones (just under 97% CD4, about 90% CD8).

The V call is TRBV12-3 or TRBV12-4, the J call TRBJ1-1; D not certain. This sample comprised PBMCs, either bulk or a sorted T-cell subset (CD4+, CD8+, memory, or dextramer-sorted; not recorded which), obtained 45 days after the yellow fever booster vaccination. The origin of this receptor is a young man who received the YFV17D yellow fever vaccine. The DNA of the CDR3 is TGTGCCAGCCGTCCTGAATGGAACACTGAAGCTTTCTTT. This sequence encodes CASRPEWNTEAFF.